This TCR beta chain emerged from a study of vaccination effects on CD4 cells after COVID-19 (dated 2022 in TCRdb). Regarding the study in general: Two doses of either the BNT162b2 or the mRNA-1273 mRNA SARS-CoV-2 vaccine were administered to participants. The full study included ten to eleven COVID-19 convalescent patients and several SARS-CoV-2-naive healthy vaccine recipients. Pre-vaccine samples were collected from a couple of convalescent patients 16 days and one week before the first dose, corresponding to 142 and 148 days after COVID-19 diagnosis. SARS-CoV-2 spike-specific CD4+ TCR repertoires were compared before and after mRNA vaccination in COVID-19 convalescent patients and in infection-naive vaccine recipients. The Oncomine TCR Beta short-read assay on an Illumina iSeq 100 was used to sequence cultures from other donors in the study.

Broad study findings and their caveats: The study was limited by a small number of convalescent patients, and early post-infection timepoints were lacking. Marked clonal contraction was observed in both infection-induced and vaccine-induced clones at late post-vaccination timepoints, consistent with waning T cell responses. Among convalescent patients, the spike-reactive repertoire after vaccination was made up mainly of new vaccine-induced clones that were largely distinct from the clones induced by infection.

To identify antigen-specific CD4+ T cell clonotypes by their expansion, the ViraFEST assay first stimulated PBMC with viral peptide pools and then applied TCR sequencing. After less than 13 days of culture, CD4+ T cells were isolated with the EasySep CD4+ T cell isolation kit. PCR-confirmed SARS-CoV-2 infection had occurred in convalescent patients between March and December 2020, before the Alpha, Beta and Delta variants emerged in the United States. Each well held roughly 2.2 million PBMC cultured in IMDM containing around 5% human AB serum, about 10 IU/ml IL-2 and gentamicin, along with roughly 10 ug/ml peptides. For the negative control culture condition, an HIV-1 Nef peptide pool was used. Half of the culture medium was replaced with fresh IL-2-containing medium on days 3 and 7. Unless noted otherwise, every peptide stimulation condition was cultured in triplicate wells. Using Ficoll-Paque Plus gradient centrifugation, PBMC were separated from whole blood and then either used fresh or cryopreserved at -140C. Genomic DNA was extracted from cultured CD4+ T cells with the QIAamp micro DNA kit.

With regard to this clone: It has no known antigen specificity. No quality values exist for individual bases; no much larger clone is one base distant.

Library creation used the immunoSEQ multiplex PCR assay. DNA from the cultured and isolated CD4+ T cells underwent TCR beta CDR3 sequencing. For the original study's pipeline: Non-productive TCR sequences were removed, reads were trimmed to the CDR3 region, and CDR3s of at least 7 amino acids were retained. The MANAFEST web app was used to identify antigen-specific clonotypes by comparing expansion in peptide wells with expansion in reference cultures. To count as positive, a clone had to show expansion at FDR<0.05 compared with the reference and with all other wells, an odds ratio above 5, and a frequency above 0.1% in two replicate wells. A clonotype was called cross-reactive if it was significantly expanded both in SARS-CoV-2 spike wells and in at least one common cold coronavirus spike condition. CDR3 similarity was assessed by Levenshtein distance using the stringdist R package, and unrooted trees were constructed with ape in R 3.6.1. TCRdb took this table from immuneACCESS and kept in-frame rearrangements with V and J called. Such tables lack part of the clones; where checked against another copy, unresolved V genes explain under half of the gap, and the rest is unexplained. That table gives V, J and clone size, and the DNA gave D and trimming. The sample table lists about 70,000 clones, over 65% of them with a count of one. The ten largest clones add up to about 5% of the sample.

The sample here was CD4+ T cells from PBMCs cultured with HIV peptides, taken before COVID-19 vaccination. In light of the paper, this sample's cell subset or site label describes: HIV-1 Nef peptide pool negative control/reference culture. This receptor was identified in a human donor who had a prior SARS-CoV-2 infection.

DNA sequence: TGTGCCAGCAGTCCCAATTCGGGACTAGCGGACACCGGGGAGCTGTTTTTT. This is translated as CASSPNSGLADTGELFF. The chain uses TRBV27 and TRBJ2-2; 11 central bases correspond to TRBD2. The junction shows trimming of 5 bases on V and 3 bases on J, and the gene matches do not reach 8 bases of it. Including cysteine and phenylalanine, the CDR3 has 17 amino acids. Only the CDR3 DNA stays, 51 bases, in frame from base 1. CDR1 and CDR2, looked up from the germline V gene (reference sequence), are MNHEY and SMNVEV.